This entry describes one T cell receptor beta chain. It was with a sample-barcoded 5' primer and a J-beta primer mix that a second PCR of roughly 7 to 12 cycles was run. TCRdb redid the calling of the 5' RACE reads with MiXCR, one entry per CDR3 protein. The sample contains roughly 800,000 distinct CDR3 sequences, 55% to 75% of which appear only once. This specimen belongs to a study of blood T cells in healthy people across ages. This CDR3 is built from 13 residues. V lost 6 bases, J lost 8 bases, and 9 bases stayed unmatched. The V call is TRBV12-3 or TRBV12-4, the J call TRBJ1-2; 7 bases align to TRBD1. Material for sequencing was blood. The sequence was collected from a man aged 30-40 years in good health. The CDR3, as DNA: TGTGCCAGCAGCCGACAGGGAGCCGAGGGCTACACCTTC. It yields the protein CASSRQGAEGYTF.